Reported below is one T cell receptor beta chain. A read error may produce the germline difference seen at one junction end. Library preparation (for TCRbeta) was performed with unique molecular identifiers. TCRdb passed the PCR reads through MiXCR, listing each CDR3 protein once. Here the sample spans around 600,000 distinct CDR3 sequences, approximately 16% being singletons. These data originate in a study of T-cell reconstitution after alpha-beta-depleted transplantation in children. Germline CDR1 is DFQATT and CDR2 is SNEGSKA (reference sequence). The CDR3 spans 14 residues. This chain joins TRBV20-1 and TRBJ1-5, with a tentative D call TRBD1 (5 bases). This TCR was recovered from a human donor who donated a stem cell graft to a child with acute myeloid leukemia. The sample consisted of PBMCs from the stem cell graft donor, taken from the stem cell graft. The CDR3 nucleotides read TGCAGTGCTAACTGGGGGGGTAGCAATCAGCCCCGGCATTTT. It codes for CSANWGGSNQPRHF.